These 8 T cell receptor beta chains were sequenced from one sample in a study of technical replicates of blood from several donors. Only in-frame clones appear in the TCRdb table, and some are missing; sequencing was by immunoSEQ multiplex PCR. The sample has about 15,000 clones; more than 80% are singletons. Input material: PBMCs. These receptors all come from a human donor in good health.

This clone was picked up a small number of times. The V gene is TRBV7-3, the J gene TRBJ1-1; D possibly corresponds to TRBD1 (6 bases). This CDR3 has 14 amino acids. V lost 5 bases and J 0 bases, leaving 10 bases between the germline ends. The V gene's germline CDR1 is SGHTA and CDR2 FQGTGA. CDR3 residues: CASSNGQLNTEAFF. The CDR3 nucleotides read TGTGCCAGCAGCAACGGACAGCTGAACACTGAAGCTTTCTTT.

The chain employs TRBV7-3 and TRBJ2-3, with 9 bases matching TRBD2. The V gene's germline CDR1 is SGHTA and CDR2 FQGTGA. J lost 4 bases, V lost 5 bases, and 7 bases had no gene match. CDR3 length: 15 residues. The DNA for the CDR3 is TGTGCCAGCAGCCAAGGGACTAGCTTGTCAGATACGCAGTATTTT. Residues: CASSQGTSLSDTQYF.

The chain employs TRBV2 and TRBJ2-7, with TRBD2 matching over 15 bases. The trim removed 2 bases at V and 0 bases at J, leaving 11 bases unmatched. This CDR3 comprises 20 residues. The germline gives CDR1 SNHLY, CDR2 FYNNEI. The CDR3 region has the DNA TGTGCCAGCAGTGAACCGGAAGGACTAGCGGGAGGGCCTATCTCCTACGAGCAGTACTTC. Amino acid sequence: CASSEPEGLAGGPISYEQYF.

The CDR3 region is CASSLPGQGTYEQYF. CDR3 sequence (DNA): TGCGCCAGCAGCCTCCCGGGACAAGGCACCTACGAGCAGTACTTC. This chain links TRBV4-1 with TRBJ2-7, with D tentatively TRBD1 (6 bases). The V gene lost 4 bases and the J gene lost 2 bases, with 15 bases spanning the gap. This CDR3 region has 15 residues. CDR1 and CDR2 (germline): MGHRA, YSYEKL.

The rearrangement uses TRBV5-6 and TRBJ1-4, with D unresolved. CDR1 is SGHDT, CDR2 YYEEEE, per germline. This CDR3 region has 15 residues. V dropped 1 base and J dropped 3 bases, with 10 bases sitting between them. The CDR3 loop is CASSLSEGANEKLFF. The CDR3 coding sequence is TGTGCCAGCAGCTTGAGTGAGGGAGCTAATGAAAAACTGTTTTTT.

This clone occurred once. CDR3 DNA: TGTGCCAGCACTCTTAGCGGAGGCACAGATACGCAGTATTTT. This gives the protein CASTLSGGTDTQYF. The chain is built from TRBV6-1 and TRBJ2-3; possible D gene TRBD2, 6 bases. Germline loops: CDR1 MNHNS, CDR2 SASEGT. This CDR3 region has 14 residues. Between the trimmed V and J ends, which lost 7 bases and 1 base, there was a span of 12 bases.

V is TRBV6-4 and J is TRBJ2-6, with a possible D match to TRBD2 (5 bases). CDR3 size: 16 residues. V was shortened by 2 bases and J by 1 base, with 9 bases between the two germline ends. Germline CDR1 and CDR2: MRHNA and SNTAGT. The chain's CDR3 is CASSDGGGSGANVLTF. CDR3 in DNA: TGTGCCAGCAGTGACGGAGGTGGGTCTGGGGCCAACGTCCTGACTTTC.

V gene TRBV27 combines with J gene TRBJ2-7; 9 bases align to TRBD2. This CDR3 has 16 amino acids. With 5 bases clipped from V and 6 bases from J, the junction kept 14 bases outside the gene matches. Germline V lookup: CDR1 MNHEY, CDR2 SMNVEV (reference sequence). This chain's CDR3 is CASSAGTSWDTGEQYF. Written as DNA, the CDR3 is TGTGCCAGCAGTGCCGGGACTAGCTGGGACACGGGCGAGCAGTACTTC.